This T cell receptor (beta chain) was recorded in a study of blood T cell repertoires in COVID-19. Whole-study context: From the United States, Italy and Spain came samples of acute and convalescent COVID-19. From T cells, B-cell-depleted T cells, or PBMCs came the material, which was cDNA or gDNA.

Germline lookup yields CDR1 MNHEY and CDR2 SMNVEV (reference sequence). The CDR3 runs to 12 residues. V shed 11 bases, J shed 5 bases, and the junction held 7 bases outside the gene matches. Per the original methods: By means of reference gene primer amplification, nucleated cell counts were estimated. The method was immunoSEQ multiplex PCR; TCRdb's version includes in-frame clones alone and lacks a portion of them. V and J calls and clone size are those listed in that table; D and trimming were worked out from the DNA. Of 200,000 or so clones listed, 89% were seen once; the top ten hold around 6.9%.

The TCR originated in a man in his 60s who had recovered from COVID-19. The chain links TRBV27 to TRBJ2-7; TRBD1 agrees at 9 bases. The sample taken for sequencing was peripheral blood. The CDR3 nucleotides read TGTGCCTCAGGGGACAGGGTCCACGAGCAGTACTTC. It encodes CASGDRVHEQYF.